The present entry profiles one T cell receptor beta chain with its context. The source of the sample is a study of OX40 agonist ivuxolimab in advanced cancers. Trimming pared 3 bases from V and 1 base from J, leaving 16 bases between. The CDR3 consists of 17 residues. In germline, CDR1 is MGHRA, CDR2 YSYEKL. Measured with immunoSEQ multiplex PCR; TCRdb has only the in-frame clones, and not every one. The table shows about 81,000 clones, with roughly 85% occurring only once. The sample here was CD4+ or CD8+ T cells sorted from blood, taken in a trial of the OX40 agonist ivuxolimab. V is TRBV4-1 and J is TRBJ1-3; D gene unclear. The source is an adult with an advanced solid tumor such as melanoma, head and neck, liver or kidney cancer. CDR3 nucleotide sequence: TGCGCCAGCAGCCATATAGGATACGGTAAATCTGGAAACACCATATATTTT. Its translation: CASSHIGYGKSGNTIYF.